This T cell receptor beta chain is from a study of shared clonotypes between healthy human individuals. Assay: immunoSEQ multiplex PCR; the TCRdb copy retains only in-frame clones and omits some. The sample shows around 510,000 clones, around three quarters of them seen only once. The CDR3 consists of 13 residues. The V end lost 4 bases, the J end lost 2 bases, and 9 bases lay between the germline ends. The germline V gene has CDR1 SGHKS and CDR2 YYEKEE (reference sequence). The rearrangement uses TRBV5-5 and TRBJ1-2; the D gene is possibly TRBD1 (5 bases). The TCR originated in a woman between 35 and 50 years old in good health. Some clones in this sample may be carry-over from other donors' samples. Sequencing was carried out using PBMCs. CDR3 DNA sequence: TGTGCCAGCAGCCCCGACAGCAACTATGGCTACACCTTC. This gives the protein CASSPDSNYGYTF.